Listed here are 14 T cell receptor beta chains from one sample, sequenced in a study of chemoradiotherapy in HPV16-positive cancers (dated by TCRdb to between 2022 and 2023). Receptor libraries were prepared by the immunoSEQ multiplex PCR assay. The table was pulled from immuneACCESS by TCRdb, which kept in-frame rearrangements only. Such tables lose some clones; where checked, under half of the loss comes from unresolved V genes, and the rest has no known cause. This sample gives about 480 clones in total; about 82% of them show up just once. The leading ten clones occupy roughly 29% of the sample. Material: tumor tissue, obtained from a patient who underwent chemoradiotherapy. These receptors were obtained from a human donor with HPV-associated anogenital cancer.

The genes are TRBV7-9 and TRBJ2-1, with 7 bases lining up with TRBD2. Germline-derived CDR1 and CDR2 are SEHNR and FQNEAQ (reference sequence). V shed 5 bases and J 15 bases; nucleotides not matched to a gene: 7. The CDR3 extends over 11 amino acids. For the CDR3, the DNA is TGTGCCAGCAGCCATGGACTAGGATGGTTCTTC. Its translation: CASSHGLGWFF.

There are a few counts of this clone. The chain links TRBV7-3 to TRBJ2-5; the match to TRBD1 covers 11 bases. J was trimmed by 4 bases and V by 5 bases; bases with no gene match: 6. This CDR3 is 15 amino acids long. Looked up from germline, CDR1 is SGHTA and CDR2 is FQGTGA. The CDR3 nucleotides read TGTGCCAGCAGCCCCGGACAGGGGGCTGGAGAGACCCAGTACTTC. Its protein is CASSPGQGAGETQYF.

This rearrangement joins TRBV28 to TRBJ2-1; D is perhaps TRBD2 (7 bases). V shed 6 bases and J shed 7 bases, with 25 bases lying between them. CDR1 is MDHEN, CDR2 SYDVKM, per germline. CDR3 length: 17 residues. The CDR3 protein is CASSTTPSGGGLNEQFF. In DNA form, the CDR3 reads TGTGCCAGCAGCACTACCCCTAGCGGAGGGGGACTTAATGAGCAGTTCTTC.

In DNA, the CDR3 is TGTGCCAGCAGCTTATCGTCAGGGTACACTGAAGCTTTCTTT. It encodes CASSLSSGYTEAFF. This chain uses TRBV7-9 with TRBJ1-1; D may be TRBD1 (5 bases). The V and J ends lost 2 bases and 3 bases respectively, with 10 bases between them. Germline-derived CDR1 and CDR2 are SEHNR and FQNEAQ (reference sequence). The CDR3 spans 14 residues.

CDR3 in DNA: TGTGCCAGCAAAAACCGGGACAAAGCCTACGAGCAGTACTTC. Translating it yields CASKNRDKAYEQYF. The V and J genes are TRBV28 and TRBJ2-7; D might be TRBD1 (6 bases). V dropped 7 bases and J dropped 2 bases, with 15 bases sitting between them. Germline V gene data show CDR1 as MDHEN and CDR2 as SYDVKM. The CDR3 totals 14 residues.

The table lists this clone with a few counts. This sequence joins TRBV6-5 and TRBJ2-7; D may be TRBD2 (7 bases). V dropped 2 bases and J dropped 4 bases, with 12 bases sitting between them. The germline V gene encodes CDR1 MNHEY and CDR2 SVGAGI. The CDR3 is made up of 14 amino acids. The CDR3 protein is CASSYGGAGYEQYF. The CDR3 DNA follows: TGTGCCAGCAGTTACGGGGGGGCCGGGTACGAGCAGTACTTC.

This clone appeared once. DNA of the CDR3: TGTGCCGGATCCGGGACAGAGAACACCGGGGAGCTGTTTTTT. It encodes CAGSGTENTGELFF. The chain recombines TRBV28 with TRBJ2-2; 7 bases are a match to TRBD1. The junction had 7 bases not matched to a gene; V was cut back by 11 bases and J by 1 base. The length of the CDR3 is 14 residues. From germline, CDR1 is MDHEN and CDR2 SYDVKM.

This chain connects TRBV6-1 to TRBJ2-5; D gene unclear. The germline gives CDR1 MNHNS, CDR2 SASEGT. This CDR3 has 14 amino acids. V dropped 1 base and J dropped 2 bases, with 8 bases sitting between them. For the CDR3, the DNA is TGTGCCAGCAGTGAAGGGCCGTCACAAGAGACCCAGTACTTC. Protein: CASSEGPSQETQYF.

The chain is built from TRBV6-5 and TRBJ2-1, with D maybe TRBD2 (5 bases). The CDR3 sequence is 14 residues long. Trimming shortened V by 2 bases and J by 8 bases, and 13 bases separated the two germline ends. Looked up from germline, CDR1 is MNHEY and CDR2 is SVGAGI. CDR3 sequence (DNA): TGTGCCAGCAGTTACGGCGGAGGAGGCTATGAGCAGTTCTTC. Translated, it gives CASSYGGGGYEQFF.

The chain joins TRBV6-4 to TRBJ2-3, with no clear D. This CDR3 contains 14 residues. Germline lookup yields CDR1 MRHNA and CDR2 SNTAGT. Trimming shortened V by 4 bases and J by 0 bases, and 8 bases separated the two germline ends. CDR3: CASSGGASTDTQYF. Here the CDR3 DNA reads TGTGCCAGCAGTGGAGGTGCTAGCACAGATACGCAGTATTTT.

The chain combines TRBV7-5 with TRBJ2-6; TRBD1 is the table's D call, not checked against the DNA. TRBV7-5 is assigned pseudogene status. The CDR3 runs to 17 residues. CDR3 DNA sequence: TGTGCCAGAAACTCAAAAAGTAGACAAAGTCGGGCCAACGTCCTGACTTTC. Its translation: CARNSKSRQSRANVLTF.

This clone was counted a few times. This chain connects TRBV19 to TRBJ1-1, with D hard to call. This CDR3 has 13 residues. Trimming left V 5 bases short and J 4 bases short, with 11 bases between. The germline V gene encodes CDR1 LNHDA and CDR2 SQIVND (reference sequence). CDR3 protein: CASSRAKTTEAFF. CDR3 in DNA: TGTGCCAGTAGTCGGGCCAAGACCACTGAAGCTTTCTTT.

The rearrangement joins TRBV28 to TRBJ2-6, with 7 bases that match TRBD2. V shed 3 bases and J 2 bases; nucleotides not matched to a gene: 1. Germline CDR1 MDHEN, CDR2 SYDVKM. This CDR3 spans 15 amino acids. CDR3 residues: CASSLGGTGANVLTF. The CDR3 nucleotides are TGTGCCAGCAGTTTGGGGGGGACTGGGGCCAACGTCCTGACTTTC.

In its sample, this clone was seen a few times. This chain joins TRBV21-1 and TRBJ1-1; the D call TRBD1 from the table was never checked on the DNA. TRBV21-1 is designated a pseudogene. This CDR3 has 15 amino acids. The CDR3: CASSSVRDRVTEAFF. CDR3 bases: TGTGCCAGCAGCAGTGTAAGGGACAGGGTCACTGAAGCTTTCTTT.